Listed below are T cell receptor beta chains from one sample, sequenced in a study of CD8 T cells in Susac syndrome. TCRdb recomputed calls from the immunoSEQ multiplex PCR reads with MiXCR, one row per CDR3 protein. The repertoire includes some 170,000 distinct CDR3 sequences, about 95% of them detected once, and 0.085% to 0.11% sits in the top ten. The sample was CD4+ T cells from PBMCs. The receptors were sampled from a human donor in good health. Each CDR3 is given with its conserved first and last residue. D genes are given only for firm matches. Size tells how often a clone was seen (once, few, many) or the class of an expanded clone, and some rows leave it out.

>-|TRBV30|TRBJ1-1|-
TGTGCCCGACACAGGGTTGGGGAAGCTTTCTTT
CARHRVGEAFF
>-|TRBV6-5|TRBJ2-1|-
TGTGCCAGCAGTTACCTGCAGGGTGGTGAGCAGTTCTTC
CASSYLQGGEQFF
>-|TRBV20-1|TRBJ1-5|-
TGCAGTGCTACCCGGGACCCCTATAGCAATCAGCCCCAGCATTTT
CSATRDPYSNQPQHF
>-|TRBV25-1|TRBJ2-3|-
TGTGCCAGCAGTCGGACCTCAGATACGCAGTATTTT
CASSRTSDTQYF
>-|TRBV12-3/TRBV12-4|TRBJ2-5|TRBD2
TGTGCCAGCAGTTCGGGACTAGTGGAGACCCAGTACTTC
CASSSGLVETQYF
>-|TRBV3-1|TRBJ1-1|-
TGTGCCAGCAGCCCATATTCGACAGATACTGAAGCTTTCTTT
CASSPYSTDTEAFF
>-|TRBV4-1|TRBJ2-3|TRBD1
TGCGCCAGCAGCCTACAGGGGCGGGTGGGCACAGATACGCAGTATTTT
CASSLQGRVGTDTQYF
>-|TRBV5-4|TRBJ2-5|-
TGTGCCAGCAGCTTGGCCCCCGCAGGGGTAGGGGAGACCCAGTACTTC
CASSLAPAGVGETQYF
>-|TRBV7-9|TRBJ2-5|TRBD1
TGTGCCAGCAGCTCCCAGGGGGTTCGAGAGACCCAGTACTTC
CASSSQGVRETQYF
>-|TRBV29-1|TRBJ1-1|-
TGCAGCGTGACCCTGAGGGACACTGAAGCTTTCTTT
CSVTLRDTEAFF
>-|TRBV6-6|TRBJ2-5|-
TGTGCCAGCAGTTACCCGGGGCGCGAAGAGACCCAGTACTTC
CASSYPGREETQYF
>-|TRBV30|TRBJ2-7|TRBD2
TGTGCCGGAGTAGCGGGAGCCTACGAGCAGTACTTC
CAGVAGAYEQYF
>-|TRBV20-1|TRBJ1-5|-
TGCAGTGCCATAAACAGGGTTGATCAGCCCCAGCATTTT
CSAINRVDQPQHF
>-|TRBV9|TRBJ2-2|-
TGTGCCAGCAGCTTTAGAGGGAGCGACTCCGGGGAGCTGTTTTTT
CASSFRGSDSGELFF
>-|TRBV4-2|TRBJ2-7|TRBD2
TGTGCCAGCAGCCAGCCCGGGGGGAGCTCCTACGAGCAGTACTTC
CASSQPGGSSYEQYF
>-|TRBV3-1|TRBJ1-5|-
TGTGCCAGCAGCCAGCAGGGAGAGGATCAGCCCCAGCATTTT
CASSQQGEDQPQHF
>-|TRBV6-5|TRBJ2-7|TRBD2
TGTGCCAGCAGTCGACTAGCGGGAGGTGCCTACGAGCAGTACTTC
CASSRLAGGAYEQYF
>once|TRBV27|TRBJ2-1|-
TGTGCCAGCAGTTTGGGCAGGGGGGCATACAATGAGCAGTTCTTC
CASSLGRGAYNEQFF
>-|TRBV20-1|TRBJ2-1|-
TGCAGTGCTCTAATCGGGACTCATCAGGGCGATGAGCAGTTCTTC
CSALIGTHQGDEQFF
>-|TRBV18|TRBJ2-3|TRBD2
TGTGCCAGCTCACCTGGTGGAGGACTAGCGGGACGAACAGATACGCAGTATTTT
CASSPGGGLAGRTDTQYF
>-|TRBV6-2/TRBV6-3|TRBJ2-7|-
TGTGCCAGCGTTGACTCGGGGTTCTACGAGCAGTACTTC
CASVDSGFYEQYF
>-|TRBV29-1|TRBJ1-2|-
TGCAGCGTTTCTTATGCTAACTATGGCTACACCTTC
CSVSYANYGYTF